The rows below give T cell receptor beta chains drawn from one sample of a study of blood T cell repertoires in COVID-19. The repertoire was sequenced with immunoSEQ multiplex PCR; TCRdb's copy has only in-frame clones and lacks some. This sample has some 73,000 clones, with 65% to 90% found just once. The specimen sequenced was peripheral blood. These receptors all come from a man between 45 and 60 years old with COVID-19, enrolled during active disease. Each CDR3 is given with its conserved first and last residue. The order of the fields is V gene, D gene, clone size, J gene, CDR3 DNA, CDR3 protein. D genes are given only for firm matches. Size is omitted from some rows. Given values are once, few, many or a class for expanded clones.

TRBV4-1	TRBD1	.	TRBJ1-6	TGCGCCAGCAGCCCACCTACAGGGGGTGGCTCACCCCTCCACTTT	CASSPPTGGGSPLHF
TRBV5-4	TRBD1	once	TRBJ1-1	TGTGCCAGCAGCTTTCGACAGGGGGCCAGCGGCACTGAAGCTTTCTTT	CASSFRQGASGTEAFF
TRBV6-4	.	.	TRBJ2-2	TGTGCCAGCAGTGACACAGTGAACACCGGGGAGCTGTTTTTT	CASSDTVNTGELFF
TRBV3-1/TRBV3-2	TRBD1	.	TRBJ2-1	TGTGCCAGCAGCGACAGGGGGGACAATGAGCAGTTCTTC	CASSDRGDNEQFF
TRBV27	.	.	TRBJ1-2	TGTGCCCGACGGGGGTCGCCTGAGGGCTACACCTTC	CARRGSPEGYTF
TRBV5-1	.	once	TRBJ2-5	TGCGCCAGCAGGACAGGTCAAGAGACCCAGTACTTC	CASRTGQETQYF
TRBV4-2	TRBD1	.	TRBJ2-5	TGTGCCAGCAGCCAAGATGGACAGGGGGCCGGCGAGACCCAGTACTTC	CASSQDGQGAGETQYF
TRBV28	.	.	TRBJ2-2	TGTGCCAGCAGGTACTCCGGAGGGTACACCGGGGAGCTGTTTTTT	CASRYSGGYTGELFF
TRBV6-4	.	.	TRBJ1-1	TGTGCCAGCAGTGAAGAGGCTGGGGGGGGCACTGAAGCTTTCTTT	CASSEEAGGGTEAFF
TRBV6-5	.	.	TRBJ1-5	TGTGCCAGCAGAGGGGGGGGTAGCGGACAGCCCCAGCATTTT	CASRGGGSGQPQHF
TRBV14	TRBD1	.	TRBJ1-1	TGTGCCAGCAGCCTCCGGACAGGTGCCCCAAGTACTGAAGCTTTCTTT	CASSLRTGAPSTEAFF
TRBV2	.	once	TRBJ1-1	TGTGCCAGCTTGCGGGGCCCCTTGAACACTGAAGCTTTCTTT	CASLRGPLNTEAFF
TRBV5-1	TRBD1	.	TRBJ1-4	TGCGCCAGCAGCTTTGGGACAGTTCGGGAAAAACTGTTTTTT	CASSFGTVREKLFF
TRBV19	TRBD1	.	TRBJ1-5	TGTGCCAGTGGGACAGGGCCGGAGCCCCAGCATTTT	CASGTGPEPQHF
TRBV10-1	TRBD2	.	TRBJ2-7	TGCGCCAGCAGTGAGTCTGAACCTAGCGGGACCGAGGCGCAGTACTTC	CASSESEPSGTEAQYF
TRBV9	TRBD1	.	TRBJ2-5	TGTGCCAGCAGCATCGGACAGGGACGACAAGAGACCCAGTACTTC	CASSIGQGRQETQYF
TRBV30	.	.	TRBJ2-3	TGTGCCTGGAGTGTGGCACCGCCAGATACGCAGTATTTT	CAWSVAPPDTQYF
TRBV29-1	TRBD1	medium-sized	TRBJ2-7	TGCAGCGTTGCATGGACAGGGGAGAACGAGCAGTACTTC	CSVAWTGENEQYF
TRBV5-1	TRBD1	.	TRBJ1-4	TGCGCCAGCAGCTTGCTTTTAGGACAGGGTTTTGCAGACAAAAATGAAAAACTGTTTTTT	CASSLLLGQGFADKNEKLFF
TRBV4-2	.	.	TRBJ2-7	TGTGCCAGCAGCCAAGATTCAGCGAGCTCCTACGAGCAGTACTTC	CASSQDSASSYEQYF
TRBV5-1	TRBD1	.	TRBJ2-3	TGCGCCAGCACCCAGACAGGGGGCACAGATACGCAGTATTTT	CASTQTGGTDTQYF
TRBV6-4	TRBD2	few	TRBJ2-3	TGTGCCAGCAGTGAAGCGGCTAGCGGCGGCACAGATACGCAGTATTTT	CASSEAASGGTDTQYF
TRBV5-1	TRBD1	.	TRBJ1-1	TGCGCCAGCAGCTTCACAGGGGGCCGGTCCCTGAAAACTGAAGCTTTCTTT	CASSFTGGRSLKTEAFF
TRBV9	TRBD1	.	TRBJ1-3	TGTGCCAGCAGCGTAGCGGGGACAGGGTTCTCTGGAAACACCATATATTTT	CASSVAGTGFSGNTIYF
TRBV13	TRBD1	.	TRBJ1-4	TGTGCCAGCAGCTTGCGAAGACAGGGGTTGGCTGAAAAACTGTTTTTT	CASSLRRQGLAEKLFF
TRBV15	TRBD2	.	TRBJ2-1	TGTGCCACCAGCAGTGGACTAGCGGGAGGGCCTTACAATGAGCAGTTCTTC	CATSSGLAGGPYNEQFF
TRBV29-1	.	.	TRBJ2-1	TGCAGCGTTGAACCCAGCCCGGGGCCTCGGGGGGAGCAGTTCTTC	CSVEPSPGPRGEQFF
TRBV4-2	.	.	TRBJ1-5	TGTGCCAGCAGCCAAGATCCCACTTATCAGCCCCAGCATTTT	CASSQDPTYQPQHF
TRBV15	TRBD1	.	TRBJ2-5	TGTGCCACCAGCAGAGGTATAACAGGGGACCAAGAGACCCAGTACTTC	CATSRGITGDQETQYF
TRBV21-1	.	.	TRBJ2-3	TGTGCCAGCAGCTCTCCCGGGACTAGCTTCGTCGACACCACAGATACGCAGTATTTT	CASSSPGTSFVDTTDTQYF
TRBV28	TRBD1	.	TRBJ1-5	TGTGCCAGCAGTCCTCTGGACAGGACTCATGCTAGCAATCAGCCCCAGCATTTT	CASSPLDRTHASNQPQHF
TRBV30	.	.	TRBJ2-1	TGTGCCTGGGCCTCCGGGGTCCGGATAAATGAGCAGTTCTTC	CAWASGVRINEQFF
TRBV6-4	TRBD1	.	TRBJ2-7	TGTGCCAGCAGTCCGACAGGGGGTTCCTACGAGCAGTACTTC	CASSPTGGSYEQYF
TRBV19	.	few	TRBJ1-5	TGTGCCAGTAGTATAGAACCAGGGCGGAATCAGCCCCAGCATTTT	CASSIEPGRNQPQHF
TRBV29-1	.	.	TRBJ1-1	TGCAGCGTTGGGGGGGACGGAATGAACACTGAAGCTTTCTTT	CSVGGDGMNTEAFF
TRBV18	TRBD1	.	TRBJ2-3	TGTGCCAGCTCCCGACAGGGCTACACAGATACGCAGTATTTT	CASSRQGYTDTQYF
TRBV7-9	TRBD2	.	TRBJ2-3	TGTGCCAGCAGCTTGTATAGCGGGGTCACAGATACGCAGTATTTT	CASSLYSGVTDTQYF
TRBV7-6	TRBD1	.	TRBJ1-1	TGTGCCAGCAGCTTAGGGGGACAGGATGATCGGGCTTTCTTT	CASSLGGQDDRAFF
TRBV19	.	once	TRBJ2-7	TGTGCCAGTAGTATAGATGAGACAGGCACCTACGAGCAGTACTTC	CASSIDETGTYEQYF
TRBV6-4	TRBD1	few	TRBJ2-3	TGTGCCAGCAGCGGGGACAGGGCTTCAGATACGCAGTATTTT	CASSGDRASDTQYF
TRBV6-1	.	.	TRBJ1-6	TGTGCCAGCAGTGAATTGGGCACCCAGAGCTCCTATAATTCACCCCTCCACTTT	CASSELGTQSSYNSPLHF
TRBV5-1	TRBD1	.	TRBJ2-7	TGCGCCAGCAGCACGGGGACAGGGGGCGGCGAGCAGTACTTC	CASSTGTGGGEQYF
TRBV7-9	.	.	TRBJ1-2	TGTGCCAGCAGCTTAGTAGGGGGAGGCTACACCTTC	CASSLVGGGYTF
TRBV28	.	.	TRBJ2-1	TGTGCCAGCACCGGCGGGTGGTGGCAGTTCTTC	CASTGGWWQFF
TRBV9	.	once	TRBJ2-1	TGTGCCAGCAGCGTAGATGAAGGGAGTGAGCAGTTCTTC	CASSVDEGSEQFF
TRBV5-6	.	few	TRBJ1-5	TGTGCCAGCAGCTTGCGGTCCGGGGTTGACAATCAGCCCCAGCATTTT	CASSLRSGVDNQPQHF
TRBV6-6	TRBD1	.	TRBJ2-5	TGTGCCAGCAGTTCCCGGGACAGGGGCCGGGAGACCCAGTACTTC	CASSSRDRGRETQYF
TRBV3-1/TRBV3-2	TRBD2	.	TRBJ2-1	TGTGCCAGCAGCCAAATAGCGGGAGGTTTCAACAATGAGCAGTTCTTC	CASSQIAGGFNNEQFF
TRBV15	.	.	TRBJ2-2	TGTGCCACCAATGAGGGGGCGAACACCGGGGAGCTGTTTTTT	CATNEGANTGELFF